This entry lists 21 T cell receptor beta chains sequenced from one sample in a study of T cells in narcolepsy. TCRdb keeps only in-frame clones here, not all; method: immunoSEQ multiplex PCR. Found here are around 39,000 clones, over 75% of them singletons; the top ten hold about 1.5%. Sequencing was performed on CD45RA- memory CD4+ T cells from PBMCs. These receptors were obtained from a human donor with narcolepsy.

The chain uses TRBV6-1 and TRBJ2-1; D uncertain. V was trimmed by 3 bases and J by 1 base, leaving 10 bases between them. This CDR3 is 15 amino acids long. Germline V gene sequence: CDR1 MNHNS, CDR2 SASEGT. CDR3 loop: CASSDAGASYNEQFF. CDR3 sequence (DNA): TGTGCCAGCAGTGACGCAGGTGCATCCTACAATGAGCAGTTCTTC.

The chain joins TRBV9 to TRBJ2-1; 7 bases agree with TRBD2. This CDR3 spans 14 amino acids. Trimming cost V 0 bases and J 6 bases; bases outside gene matches: 3. CDR1 is SGDLS, CDR2 YYNGEE, per germline. The CDR3 spells CASSVGASGNEQFF. CDR3 nucleotide sequence: TGTGCCAGCAGCGTAGGGGCTAGCGGCAATGAGCAGTTCTTC.

To note about this clone: The same CDR3 arises from other DNA sequences in this sample as well. The rearrangement links TRBV6-6 to TRBJ2-5; D might be TRBD2 (5 bases). The CDR3 has 14 amino acids. V lost 2 bases and J 3 bases, leaving 10 bases between the germline ends. The germline V gene has CDR1 MNHNY and CDR2 SVGAGI (reference sequence). In DNA, the CDR3 is TGTGCCAGCAGTTACAATCGGGGAGAAGAGACCCAGTACTTC. This translates into CASSYNRGEETQYF.

This sequence joins TRBV6-5 and TRBJ2-3, with 10 bases that match TRBD2. V lost 4 bases, J lost 1 base, and 5 bases stayed unmatched. This CDR3 comprises 16 residues. The germline gives CDR1 MNHEY, CDR2 SVGAGI. The CDR3 region is CASSSSGGKRTDTQYF. CDR3 nucleotide sequence: TGTGCCAGCAGTTCTAGCGGGGGTAAGCGCACAGATACGCAGTATTTT.

The chain has TRBV9 and TRBJ2-1; no definite D call. Trimming stripped 1 base from V and 3 bases from J, with 5 bases between. This CDR3 has 13 residues. Germline V gives CDR1 SGDLS, CDR2 YYNGEE. The CDR3 here is CASSVNHYNEQFF. The DNA of the CDR3 is TGTGCCAGCAGCGTAAATCACTACAATGAGCAGTTCTTC.

The rearrangement joins TRBV4-3 to TRBJ1-2; D gene unclear. Germline loops: CDR1 LGHNA, CDR2 YSLEER. V was clipped by 1 base and J by 13 bases, with 10 bases between them. This CDR3 spans 11 amino acids. The CDR3 nucleotides are TGCGCCAGCAGCCAAGGGCGGTGGCTCACCTTC. This gives the protein CASSQGRWLTF.

The chain carries TRBV6-5 and TRBJ2-7; TRBD2 matches at 9 bases. Looked up from germline, CDR1 is MNHEY and CDR2 is SVGAGI. There are 14 residues in the CDR3. V was pared by 6 bases and J by 1 base, with 4 bases of the junction left unmatched. The CDR3 DNA sequence: TGTGCCAGCAGATCAGCGGGGGGATCCTACGAGCAGTACTTC. This sequence encodes CASRSAGGSYEQYF.

The V call is TRBV4-3, the J call TRBJ1-2; tentative D call: TRBD1 (6 bases). The CDR3 is 13 amino acids. Germline values: CDR1 LGHNA, CDR2 YSLEER. V lost 3 bases and J 7 bases, leaving 12 bases between the germline ends. CDR3 sequence: CASSQGQSSGYTF. DNA of the CDR3: TGCGCCAGCAGCCAGGGACAATCCTCTGGCTACACCTTC.

The V and J genes are TRBV5-1 and TRBJ2-1; 8 bases are shared with TRBD1. The CDR3 is 15 residues long. Germline CDR1 is SGHRS and CDR2 is YFSETQ. Losses at the gene ends were 0 bases for V and 7 bases for J; bases not matched to a gene: 6. The CDR3 here is CASSLGQGSLNEQFF. CDR3 DNA: TGCGCCAGCAGCTTGGGACAGGGGTCGTTAAATGAGCAGTTCTTC.

This clone was counted once. The J gene is TRBJ2-1, the V gene TRBV7-3, with TRBD2 matching 12 bases. CDR3 length: 15 amino acids. Germline assignment: CDR1 SGHTA and CDR2 FQGTGA. The trim removed 4 bases at V and 9 bases at J, leaving 7 bases unmatched. The CDR3 sequence is CASSSRLAGVAEQFF. CDR3 DNA: TGTGCCAGCAGCTCCAGACTAGCGGGGGTGGCTGAGCAGTTCTTC. Drawing the rest from reference TRBV7-3 and TRBJ2-1, the complete variable domain is GAGVSQTPSNKVTEKGKYVELRCDPISGHTALYWYRQSLGQGPEFLIYFQGTGAADDSGLPNDRFFAVRPEGSVSTLKIQRTERGDSAVYLCASSSRLAGVAEQFFGPGTRLTVL.

V usage is TRBV5-8 and J usage is TRBJ2-3; D is possibly TRBD2 (6 bases). The ends were cut back, 7 bases at V and 4 bases at J, with 22 bases in the middle. Germline V gives CDR1 SGHTS, CDR2 YDEGEE. CDR3 size: 16 residues. CDR3 protein: CASPSWGDFDADTQYF. The CDR3 nucleotides are TGTGCCAGCCCTTCTTGGGGGGACTTTGACGCAGATACGCAGTATTTT.

V usage is TRBV11-2 and J usage is TRBJ2-5, with 12 bases aligning to TRBD2. CDR3 length: 16 amino acids. Per the germline V gene, CDR1 is SGHAT and CDR2 is FQNNGV. Unmatched junction bases numbered 9, after V lost 6 bases and J lost 4 bases. CDR3 DNA sequence: TGTGCCAGCAGTCCTGGACTAGCGGGGTATAGAGAGACCCAGTACTTC. This codes for CASSPGLAGYRETQYF.

V gene TRBV2 combines with J gene TRBJ1-5, with D perhaps matching TRBD1 (5 bases). Germline V gives CDR1 SNHLY, CDR2 FYNNEI. V lost 8 bases and J 0 bases, leaving 14 bases between the germline ends. The CDR3 sequence is 15 residues long. The CDR3 DNA sequence: TGTGCCAGCGCGGCGGTGGGGGGTAGCAATCAGCCCCAGCATTTT. Translating gives CASAAVGGSNQPQHF.

This chain links TRBV27 with TRBJ2-2; unclear D gene. The ends were cut back, 2 bases at V and 0 bases at J, with 10 bases in the middle. The CDR3 consists of 16 residues. Germline CDR1 and CDR2: MNHEY and SMNVEV (reference sequence). CDR3 residues: CASSLSRPANTGELFF. CDR3 sequence (DNA): TGTGCCAGCAGTTTAAGCAGACCCGCGAACACCGGGGAGCTGTTTTTT.

V and J are TRBV21-1 and TRBJ2-3; the table calls TRBD2, which could not be checked here. TRBV21-1 is a pseudogene segment. This CDR3 is built from 17 residues. DNA for the CDR3: TGTGCCAGCACGCAGCGGGGGGCCTCCCATAGCACAGATACGCAGTATTTT. As protein: CASTQRGASHSTDTQYF.

The rearrangement joins TRBV28 to TRBJ1-1, with TRBD1 matching over 9 bases. CDR3 length: 15 amino acids. Per the germline V gene, CDR1 is MDHEN and CDR2 is SYDVKM. V dropped 3 bases and J dropped 6; count of bases not matched to a gene: 8. As DNA, the CDR3 is TGTGCCAGCAGTTTCGGGACAGGGCGAAGGGCTGAAGCTTTCTTT. This encodes CASSFGTGRRAEAFF.

This chain joins TRBV6-5 and TRBJ1-4; D is perhaps TRBD1 (5 bases). Germline V gene data show CDR1 as MNHEY and CDR2 as SVGAGI. The V end lost 3 bases, the J end lost 6 bases, and 14 bases lay between the germline ends. This CDR3 spans 15 amino acids. For the CDR3, the DNA is TGTGCCAGCAGTTATAGCGGGACGGGGGATGAAAAACTGTTTTTT. Translating gives CASSYSGTGDEKLFF.

Here the CDR3 reads CASSQGGGDQPQHF. Written as DNA, the CDR3 is TGTGCCAGCAGCCAAGGGGGAGGGGATCAGCCCCAGCATTTT. This chain links TRBV4-2 with TRBJ1-5; weak D call: TRBD1 (5 bases). Germline CDR1 is LGHNA and CDR2 is YNFKEQ. V lost 1 base, J lost 5 bases, and 9 bases lay in between. CDR3 size: 14 residues.

This chain links TRBV7-9 with TRBJ2-3; 10 bases align to TRBD2. The germline CDR1 and CDR2 sequences are SEHNR and FQNEAQ (reference sequence). V lost 6 bases and J lost 3; bases outside the gene matches: 6. The CDR3 has 15 amino acids. CDR3 DNA: TGTGCCAGCAGGCCACTAGCGGGGAAGACAGATACGCAGTATTTT. Translated, it gives CASRPLAGKTDTQYF.

This clone was observed a single time. V usage is TRBV10-2 and J usage is TRBJ1-4, with D possibly being TRBD1 (6 bases). With 5 bases removed from V and 6 bases from J, the gap between germline ends came to 16 bases. Germline V lookup: CDR1 WSHSY, CDR2 SAAADI. This CDR3 contains 15 residues. CDR3 protein: CASSPGRGLYEKLFF. The CDR3 DNA is TGCGCCAGCAGTCCTGGGAGGGGGTTATATGAAAAACTGTTTTTT.

The chain uses TRBV6-6 and TRBJ2-7, with 8 positions matching TRBD2. Germline V gene lookup returns CDR1 MNHNY and CDR2 SVGAGI (reference sequence). CDR3 length equals 14 residues. Trimming took 6 bases from V and 2 from J; bases not matched to a gene: 6. The CDR3 spells CASSPPGGTYEQYF. The CDR3 bases are TGTGCCAGCAGCCCACCGGGGGGGACCTACGAGCAGTACTTC.